These 22 T cell receptor beta chains share one sample of origin, sequenced in a study of blood T cell repertoires in COVID-19. Method: immunoSEQ multiplex PCR; TCRdb's copy keeps in-frame clones and lacks some. The table lists some 270,000 clones, around 89% of them singletons, with around 0.84% in the top ten. The material sequenced was peripheral blood. Every receptor here comes from a young man with acute or convalescent COVID-19.

This chain uses TRBV25-1 with TRBJ2-5, with a tentative D call TRBD1 (6 bases). This CDR3 region has 13 residues. V was trimmed by 5 bases and J by 2 bases, leaving 9 bases between them. Per germline, CDR1 MGHDK and CDR2 SYGVNS. The DNA for the CDR3 is TGTGCCAGCAGTCTGGGGGCACAAGAGACCCAGTACTTC. It codes for CASSLGAQETQYF. The full variable domain, rest sourced from reference TRBV25-1 and TRBJ2-5, is EADIYQTPRYLVIGTGKKITLECSQTMGHDKMYWYQQDPGMELHLIHYSYGVNSTEKGDLSSESTVSRIRTEHFPLTLESARPSHTSQYLCASSLGAQETQYFGPGTRLLVL.

The chain uses TRBV6-6 and TRBJ1-5; 7 nucleotides match TRBD1. Germline V gene sequence: CDR1 MNHNY, CDR2 SVGAGI (reference sequence). CDR3 length: 14 amino acids. Trimming removed 2 bases from V and 6 bases from J; junction bases left unmatched: 4. CDR3 amino acids: CASSYKTGSQPQHF. CDR3 nucleotide sequence: TGTGCCAGCAGTTACAAGACAGGGAGTCAGCCCCAGCATTTT.

This chain joins TRBV28 and TRBJ2-2; 8 positions match TRBD1. With 11 bases clipped from V and 0 bases from J, the junction kept 5 bases outside the gene matches. Germline assignment: CDR1 MDHEN and CDR2 SYDVKM. This CDR3 contains 14 residues. The CDR3 region is CAGQGVSNTGELFF. The CDR3 coding sequence is TGTGCCGGACAGGGAGTTTCGAACACCGGGGAGCTGTTTTTT.

The chain uses TRBV7-9 and TRBJ1-1; D uncertain. Trimming shortened V by 5 bases and J by 7 bases, and 11 bases separated the two germline ends. Germline CDR1 reads SEHNR; CDR2 reads FQNEAQ (reference sequence). The CDR3 consists of 12 residues. Here the CDR3 DNA reads TGTGCCAGCAGCCCTACGTCGGTTGAAGCTTTCTTT. It specifies CASSPTSVEAFF.

The CDR3 region has the DNA TGTGCCAGCAGTGACTCGGGGGGGAGGACTACCAAAAGAAATGAGCAGTTCTTC. This sequence encodes CASSDSGGRTTKRNEQFF. The V gene is TRBV6-4, the J gene TRBJ2-1, with TRBD2 matching over 7 bases. V trimming: 0 bases; J trimming: 7 bases; junction bases outside the gene matches: 15. This CDR3 has 18 residues. CDR1 is MRHNA, CDR2 SNTAGT, per germline.

The V gene is TRBV6-1, the J gene TRBJ1-1, with TRBD1 as a possible D gene (5 bases). The germline V gene has CDR1 MNHNS and CDR2 SASEGT. The V and J ends lost 3 bases and 2 bases respectively, with 13 bases between them. The length of the CDR3 is 15 residues. The CDR3 loop is CASSDPGGSNTEAFF. The DNA for the CDR3 is TGTGCCAGCAGTGATCCGGGGGGGAGCAACACTGAAGCTTTCTTT.

CDR3 DNA sequence: TGTGCCATCAGTCTACAGGCGACTAGCACAGATACGCAGTATTTT. As protein: CAISLQATSTDTQYF. J is TRBJ2-3 and V is TRBV10-3; possible D gene TRBD1, 5 bases. This CDR3 spans 15 amino acids. V lost 5 bases and J lost 0, with 12 bases in between. Germline CDR1 and CDR2: ENHRY and SYGVKD.

The CDR3 DNA sequence: TGCAGCGCCCGGCGGACTAGCGGGAGGGAACAGTTCTTC. Residues: CSARRTSGREQFF. This chain uses TRBV29-1 with TRBJ2-1, with TRBD2 matching 15 bases. V dropped 7 bases and J dropped 13; count of bases not matched to a gene: 8. There are 13 residues in the CDR3. Looked up from germline, CDR1 is SQVTM and CDR2 is ANQGSEA.

CDR3 loop: CASSLAQGVDGYTF. CDR3 nucleotides: TGCGCCAGCAGCTTGGCTCAGGGGGTGGATGGCTACACCTTC. This chain uses TRBV5-1 with TRBJ1-2; 7 bases are a match to TRBD1. V lost 0 bases and J lost 6; bases outside the gene matches: 5. This CDR3 has 14 amino acids. CDR1 is SGHRS, CDR2 YFSETQ, per germline.

This clone was counted a few times. The chain carries TRBV6-5 and TRBJ1-5; D is possibly TRBD1 (6 bases). CDR3 length: 14 residues. Germline V gene data show CDR1 as MNHEY and CDR2 as SVGAGI. V lost 7 bases, J lost 3 bases, and 13 bases lay in between. In DNA form, the CDR3 reads TGTGCCAGCAACAGCCAGGGGAACAATCAGCCCCAGCATTTT. It codes for CASNSQGNNQPQHF.

The chain has TRBV5-1 and TRBJ1-3; D is unclear. From germline, CDR1 is SGHRS and CDR2 YFSETQ. CDR3 size: 16 residues. The V end was cut by 0 bases, the J end by 7 bases, with 17 bases between. This CDR3 reads CASSLVSGLSRNTIYF. Written as DNA, the CDR3 is TGCGCCAGCAGCTTGGTTTCCGGCCTTTCGCGGAACACCATATATTTT.

The V call is TRBV28, the J call TRBJ1-3, with D maybe TRBD1 (5 bases). V dropped 8 bases and J dropped 4 bases, with 15 bases sitting between them. This CDR3 is built from 14 residues. Germline CDR1 reads MDHEN; CDR2 reads SYDVKM. CDR3 in DNA: TGTGCCAGCTCTACTCTGGGGCCAGGAAACACCATATATTTT. Protein product: CASSTLGPGNTIYF.

This clone was detected once. The V call is TRBV10-3, the J call TRBJ1-1, with 7 bases lining up with TRBD1. The CDR3 is 14 residues long. The trim removed 8 bases at V and 1 base at J, leaving 7 bases unmatched. Germline V gene sequence: CDR1 ENHRY, CDR2 SYGVKD. The CDR3 loop is CAIADRAPNTEAFF. CDR3 coding DNA: TGTGCCATCGCAGACAGGGCGCCGAACACTGAAGCTTTCTTT.

The sample holds one count of this clone. V usage is TRBV21-1 and J usage is TRBJ1-5. TRBV21-1 is labeled a pseudogene. The CDR3 loop spans 17 amino acids. The CDR3: CASSQGEEGRRNQPQHF. The CDR3 nucleotides are TGTGCCAGCAGCCAAGGGGAGGAAGGGAGAAGGAATCAGCCCCAGCATTTT.

This clone has a single count. The V gene is TRBV5-1, the J gene TRBJ2-1; 9 nucleotides line up with TRBD1. Germline-derived CDR1 and CDR2 are SGHRS and YFSETQ. J gave up 5 bases and V 3 bases, and 12 bases lay outside the gene matches. This CDR3 spans 17 amino acids. CDR3 nucleotides: TGCGCCAGCAGCTCTTCCGGGTGGACAGGGGTCCACAATGAGCAGTTCTTC. It specifies CASSSSGWTGVHNEQFF.

The chain combines TRBV7-9 with TRBJ1-5, with a possible D match to TRBD1 (5 bases). The CDR3 runs 13 residues. Trimming left V 2 bases short and J 7 bases short, with 9 bases between. CDR1 is SEHNR and CDR2 is FQNEAQ in the germline V gene (reference sequence). The CDR3 is CASSLTQGQPQHF. For the CDR3, the DNA is TGTGCCAGCAGCTTAACTCAGGGACAGCCCCAGCATTTT.

The J gene is TRBJ1-2, the V gene TRBV27; 8 positions match TRBD1. This CDR3 comprises 17 residues. The J segment lost 8 bases and the V segment lost 3 bases, leaving 17 bases of the junction unmatched. Germline assignment: CDR1 MNHEY and CDR2 SMNVEV (reference sequence). CDR3 DNA sequence: TGTGCCAGCAGTTTCTTGGAGACAGGGGAGAAGTTGAGGGGCTACACCTTC. Its translation is CASSFLETGEKLRGYTF.

V gene TRBV20-1 combines with J gene TRBJ1-2, with D maybe TRBD1 (5 bases). V was trimmed by 6 bases and J by 8 bases, leaving 13 bases between them. Germline values: CDR1 DFQATT, CDR2 SNEGSKA (reference sequence). The CDR3 spans 11 residues. DNA for the CDR3: TGCAGTGCCCACCCGGGGGACGGCTACACCTTC. The encoded protein is CSAHPGDGYTF.

The chain couples TRBV24-1 to TRBJ2-5; TRBD1 agrees at 8 bases. Trimming at V came to 3 bases and at J to 1 base, leaving 3 bases not matched to a gene. The CDR3 length is 15 residues. Germline values: CDR1 KGHDR, CDR2 SFDVKD. The DNA for the CDR3 is TGTGCCACCAGTGATGACAGGGGCCCCCAAGAGACCCAGTACTTC. Amino acids: CATSDDRGPQETQYF.

The chain carries TRBV4-1 and TRBJ1-2, with 7 nucleotides matching TRBD1. After removal of 3 bases from V and 7 bases from J, the junction contained 11 bases not matched to a gene. CDR3 length equals 15 residues. Germline V CDR1 and CDR2: MGHRA, YSYEKL. As DNA, the CDR3 is TGCGCCAGCAGCCAGTACTTAGGGGGCGCGGGTGGCTACACCTTC. It specifies CASSQYLGGAGGYTF.

This CDR3 reads CASSYGGNSGNTIYF. CDR3 nucleotide sequence: TGTGCCAGCAGCTATGGGGGCAACTCTGGAAACACCATATATTTT. The chain joins TRBV5-6 to TRBJ1-3; the D gene is possibly TRBD1 (6 bases). This CDR3 is 15 amino acids long. The germline V gene has CDR1 SGHDT and CDR2 YYEEEE. V gave up 3 bases and J gave up 0 bases, with 10 bases separating them. The full variable domain, rest sourced from reference TRBV5-6 and TRBJ1-3, is DAGVTQSPTHLIKTRGQQVTLRCSPKSGHDTVSWYQQALGQGPQFIFQYYEEEERQRGNFPDRFSGHQFPNYSSELNVNALLLGDSALYLCASSYGGNSGNTIYFGEGSWLTVV.

This clone was seen more than once but under ten times. The V and J genes are TRBV2 and TRBJ1-2, with 9 positions matching TRBD1. This CDR3 has 14 amino acids. CDR1 and CDR2 from the germline V gene are SNHLY and FYNNEI. V dropped 8 bases and J dropped 8; count of bases not matched to a gene: 12. CDR3 protein: CASGSSGTGYGYTF. The CDR3 DNA reads TGTGCCAGCGGGTCTTCCGGGACAGGGTACGGCTACACCTTC.